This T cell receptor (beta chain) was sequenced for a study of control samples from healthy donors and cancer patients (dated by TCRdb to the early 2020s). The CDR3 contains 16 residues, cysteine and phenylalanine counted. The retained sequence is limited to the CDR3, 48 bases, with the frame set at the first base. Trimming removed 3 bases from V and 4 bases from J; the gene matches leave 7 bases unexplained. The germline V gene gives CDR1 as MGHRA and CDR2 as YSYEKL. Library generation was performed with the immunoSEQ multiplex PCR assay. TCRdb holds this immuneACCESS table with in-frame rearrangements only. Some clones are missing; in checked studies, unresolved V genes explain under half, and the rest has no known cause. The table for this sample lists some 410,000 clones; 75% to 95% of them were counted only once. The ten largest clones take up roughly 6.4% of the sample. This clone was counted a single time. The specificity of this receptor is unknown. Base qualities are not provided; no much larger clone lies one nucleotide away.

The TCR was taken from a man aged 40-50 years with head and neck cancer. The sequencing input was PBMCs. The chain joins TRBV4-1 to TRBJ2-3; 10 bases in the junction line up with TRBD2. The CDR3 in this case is CASSHILAGDPDTQYF. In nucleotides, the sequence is TGCGCCAGCAGCCATATTCTAGCGGGAGATCCAGATACGCAGTATTTT.